Each of the 26 T cell receptor beta chains below was sequenced from the same sample in a study of blood T cell repertoires in COVID-19. Libraries were prepared by immunoSEQ multiplex PCR; TCRdb keeps only in-frame clonotypes and omits some of them. The table has about 240,000 clones, approximately 91% seen once. The sample was peripheral blood. The receptor source for this set is a man aged 25 to 40 with COVID-19, enrolled during active disease.

This rearrangement joins TRBV7-9 to TRBJ2-1; 8 bases match TRBD1. Germline V CDR1 and CDR2: SEHNR, FQNEAQ (reference sequence). V was clipped by 5 bases and J by 8 bases; unmatched bases: 5. This CDR3 is 13 amino acids long. The CDR3 reads CASSRIQGDEQFF. The CDR3 coding sequence is TGTGCCAGCAGCCGGATACAGGGGGATGAGCAGTTCTTC. The full variable domain, rest sourced from reference TRBV7-9 and TRBJ2-1, is DTGVSQNPRHKITKRGQNVTFRCDPISEHNRLYWYRQTLGQGPEFLTYFQNEAQLEKSRLLSDRFSAERPKGSFSTLEIQRTEQGDSAMYLCASSRIQGDEQFFGPGTRLTVL.

This sequence joins TRBV5-4 and TRBJ2-7; D is possibly TRBD1 (6 bases). This CDR3 is 13 amino acids long. Germline V gene sequence: CDR1 SGHNT, CDR2 YYREEE (reference sequence). V lost 2 bases and J lost 3, with 9 bases in between. CDR3 coding DNA: TGTGCCAGCAGCTTAAAGGACAGCTACGAGCAGTACTTC. Translation gives CASSLKDSYEQYF.

The chain carries TRBV7-6 and TRBJ2-3, with 14 bases matching TRBD2. V lost 2 bases, J lost 0 bases, and 4 bases stayed unmatched. Germline CDR1 SGHVS, CDR2 FNYEAQ. CDR3 length: 18 amino acids. The DNA of the CDR3 is TGTGCCAGCAGCTTACTGGGGACTAGCGGGGGAAGCACAGATACGCAGTATTTT. This codes for CASSLLGTSGGSTDTQYF.

CDR3 in amino acids: CASSIPGNTEAFF. For the CDR3, the DNA is TGCGCCAGCAGCATACCGGGGAACACTGAAGCTTTCTTT. The chain uses TRBV5-1 and TRBJ1-1; no firm D call. V was cut by 4 bases and J by 1 base, with 8 bases left in between. Germline values: CDR1 SGHRS, CDR2 YFSETQ. The CDR3 length is 13 residues.

The chain uses TRBV18 and TRBJ1-5; D unclear. The CDR3 is 15 residues long. CDR1 is KGHSH and CDR2 is LQKENI in the germline V gene. V gave up 2 bases and J gave up 7 bases, with 15 bases separating them. Written as DNA, the CDR3 is TGTGCCAGCTCACCAAGGACGGGGAAAGAACAGCCCCAGCATTTT. Translated, it gives CASSPRTGKEQPQHF.

V is TRBV5-1 and J is TRBJ2-7; TRBD1 might be the D (5 bases). This CDR3 has 14 amino acids. Deletions cut 2 bases from V and 3 bases from J, with 12 bases between. Germline V lookup: CDR1 SGHRS, CDR2 YFSETQ. The CDR3 here is CASSLLTAYYEQYF. The CDR3 coding sequence is TGCGCCAGCAGCTTATTGACAGCCTACTACGAGCAGTACTTC.

In this sample, this clone turned up once. The chain recombines TRBV30 with TRBJ2-1, with TRBD1 matching over 10 bases. Germline CDR1 is GTSNPN and CDR2 is SVGIG (reference sequence). Trimming at V came to 0 bases and at J to 4 bases, leaving 3 bases not matched to a gene. This CDR3 comprises 15 residues. The CDR3 spells CAWSVRGQGYNEQFF. In DNA, the CDR3 is TGTGCCTGGAGTGTACGGGGACAGGGGTACAATGAGCAGTTCTTC. Full variable domain (rest looked up from reference TRBV30 and TRBJ2-1): SQTIHQWPATLVQPVGSPLSLECTVEGTSNPNLYWYRQAAGRGLQLLFYSVGIGQISSEVPQNLSASRPQDRQFILSSKKLLLSDSGFYLCAWSVRGQGYNEQFFGPGTRLTVL.

The rearrangement uses TRBV3-1 (or the pseudogene TRBV3-2) and TRBJ1-6, with 7 bases lining up with TRBD1. CDR3 length: 17 amino acids. The trim removed 0 bases at V and 8 bases at J, leaving 10 bases unmatched. CDR1 is LGHDT and CDR2 is YNNKEL in the germline V gene (reference sequence). The DNA for the CDR3 is TGTGCCAGCAGCCAAGATCGGTTAGGACAGGCCTATTCACCCCTCCACTTT. Translated: CASSQDRLGQAYSPLHF.

The chain is built from TRBV27 and TRBJ1-5, with TRBD1 matching over 7 bases. V shed 1 base and J 3 bases; nucleotides not matched to a gene: 9. Per the germline V gene, CDR1 is MNHEY and CDR2 is SMNVEV (reference sequence). This CDR3 spans 17 amino acids. The CDR3 region is CASSLFSQGVINQPQHF. Here the CDR3 DNA reads TGTGCCAGCAGTTTATTTAGCCAGGGGGTCATCAATCAGCCCCAGCATTTT.

The rearrangement uses TRBV9 and TRBJ1-1; 9 nucleotides line up with TRBD1. The V and J ends lost 3 bases and 5 bases, in that order; junction bases with no gene match: 8. The germline V gene has CDR1 SGDLS and CDR2 YYNGEE. This CDR3 spans 15 amino acids. The CDR3 loop reads CASSATGTGRTEAFF. The CDR3 nucleotides read TGTGCCAGCAGCGCCACCGGGACAGGGAGGACTGAAGCTTTCTTT.

V is TRBV5-4 and J is TRBJ2-2; 8 bases fit TRBD1. The CDR3 is 16 amino acids. Germline lookup yields CDR1 SGHNT and CDR2 YYREEE (reference sequence). V was clipped by 4 bases and J by 0 bases; unmatched bases: 5. The CDR3 protein is CASSPRDRSNTGELFF. The DNA for the CDR3 is TGTGCCAGCAGCCCCCGGGACAGGTCGAACACCGGGGAGCTGTTTTTT.

The J gene is TRBJ2-2, the V gene TRBV19, with D maybe TRBD2 (5 bases). Germline V gives CDR1 LNHDA, CDR2 SQIVND (reference sequence). There are 14 residues in the CDR3. V lost 5 bases and J 4 bases, leaving 11 bases between the germline ends. In nucleotides, the CDR3 is TGTGCCAGTAGTCCGGGGTCCGCCACCGGGGAGCTGTTTTTT. It yields the protein CASSPGSATGELFF.

This chain uses TRBV6-6 with TRBJ2-2, with a weak D call TRBD2 (7 bases). This CDR3 region has 12 residues. V was trimmed by 7 bases and J by 7 bases, leaving 10 bases between them. Germline V gene lookup returns CDR1 MNHNY and CDR2 SVGAGI (reference sequence). The CDR3 DNA reads TGTGCCAGCATGGGGGGGCTCGGGGAGCTGTTTTTT. Protein product: CASMGGLGELFF.

This clone appeared once. The CDR3 protein is CASSQAGQGSRNTF. The CDR3 DNA reads as TGCGCCAGCAGCCAAGCGGGACAGGGAAGTCGTAACACCTTC. The rearrangement joins TRBV4-1 to TRBJ1-2; TRBD1 agrees at 9 bases. The germline CDR1 and CDR2 sequences are MGHRA and YSYEKL. J was trimmed by 12 bases and V by 1 base; bases with no gene match: 9. The CDR3 runs 14 residues.

The chain carries TRBV18 and TRBJ2-1, with D possibly being TRBD1 (6 bases). CDR3 length equals 13 residues. V was shortened by 4 bases and J by 7 bases, with 11 bases between the two germline ends. Per the germline V gene, CDR1 is KGHSH and CDR2 is LQKENI. DNA of the CDR3: TGTGCCAGCTCACAGGGGGTGGTTAATGAGCAGTTCTTC. Its translation is CASSQGVVNEQFF.

The rearrangement uses TRBV2 and TRBJ2-7, with 9 bases identical to TRBD2. The CDR3 has 16 amino acids. Trimming cost V 0 bases and J 4 bases; bases outside gene matches: 7. Germline CDR1 is SNHLY and CDR2 is FYNNEI. CDR3 amino acids: CASSEAPSGDPYEQYF. The CDR3, as DNA: TGTGCCAGCAGTGAAGCCCCTAGCGGGGACCCATACGAGCAGTACTTC.

A few counts support this clone. V is TRBV2 and J is TRBJ2-1; 7 positions match TRBD2. Germline CDR1 SNHLY, CDR2 FYNNEI. V was clipped by 4 bases and J by 8 bases; unmatched bases: 5. The CDR3 consists of 13 residues. DNA for the CDR3: TGTGCCAGCAGTGTAATTGGGGGGGATGAGCAGTTCTTC. It is translated as CASSVIGGDEQFF.

The chain has TRBV7-2 and TRBJ1-1; TRBD1 might be the D (5 bases). Trimming took off 3 bases at V and 0 bases at J, with 5 bases between the two ends. This CDR3 has 13 residues. Germline V lookup: CDR1 SGHTA, CDR2 FQGNSA. This chain's CDR3 is CASSLTVNTEAFF. The CDR3 DNA follows: TGTGCCAGCAGCTTGACAGTGAACACTGAAGCTTTCTTT. Full variable domain (rest looked up from reference TRBV7-2 and TRBJ1-1): GAGVSQSPSNKVTEKGKDVELRCDPISGHTALYWYRQSLGQGLEFLIYFQGNSAPDKSGLPSDRFSAERTGGSVSTLTIQRTQQEDSAVYLCASSLTVNTEAFFGQGTRLTVV.

The chain carries TRBV7-9 and TRBJ1-5, with D perhaps matching TRBD1 (6 bases). The CDR3 consists of 15 residues. Per the germline V gene, CDR1 is SEHNR and CDR2 is FQNEAQ (reference sequence). V was cut by 3 bases and J by 2 bases, with 11 bases left in between. The CDR3 spells CASSLGGLGNQPQHF. For the CDR3, the DNA is TGTGCCAGCAGCTTGGGGGGGCTGGGCAATCAGCCCCAGCATTTT.

The rearrangement joins TRBV7-3 to TRBJ1-1; 9 nucleotides align to TRBD1. Germline V CDR1 and CDR2: SGHTA, FQGTGA. The CDR3 is 17 amino acids. The V gene end was trimmed by 0 bases and the J gene end by 5 bases; junction bases not matched to a gene: 10. CDR3 DNA: TGTGCCAGCAGCTTAACTCCCTGGACAGGGGATGGGACTGAAGCTTTCTTT. This gives the protein CASSLTPWTGDGTEAFF.

The chain links TRBV12-5 to TRBJ2-7; 9 bases align to TRBD2. CDR3 length equals 14 residues. V gave up 6 bases and J gave up 3 bases; unmatched junction bases: 6. The germline V gene encodes CDR1 LGHNT and CDR2 FRNRAP. The CDR3 region has the DNA TGTGCTAGTGGCCAAGCGGGGGGCTACTACGAGCAGTACTTC. It translates to CASGQAGGYYEQYF.

The chain has TRBV11-2 and TRBJ2-5; D unclear. The CDR3 runs 13 residues. Germline assignment: CDR1 SGHAT and CDR2 FQNNGV. V was clipped by 1 base and J by 4 bases, with 7 bases between them. In DNA, the CDR3 is TGTGCCAGCAGCTTAGGTTGGGCAGAGACCCAGTACTTC. The encoded protein is CASSLGWAETQYF.

This sequence joins TRBV3-1 (or the pseudogene TRBV3-2) and TRBJ1-1; D remains unclear. CDR1 is LGHDT, CDR2 YNNKEL, per germline (reference sequence). The CDR3 contains 16 residues. Between the trimmed V and J ends, which lost 2 bases and 7 bases, there was a span of 20 bases. In DNA form, the CDR3 reads TGTGCCAGCAGCCAATTGGGGTCCCCAGGCGGGGATGAAGCTTTCTTT. Residues: CASSQLGSPGGDEAFF.

The gene calls are TRBV6-1 and TRBJ1-5; D is uncertain. This CDR3 has 15 amino acids. The germline CDR1 and CDR2 sequences are MNHNS and SASEGT. V lost 3 bases and J 4 bases, leaving 13 bases between the germline ends. The CDR3 bases are TGTGCCAGCAGTGACCAGGTGCAGTTAAATCAGCCCCAGCATTTT. Its protein is CASSDQVQLNQPQHF.

In its sample, this clone was seen once. V gene TRBV19 combines with J gene TRBJ1-2; no clear D gene. Germline V gene lookup returns CDR1 LNHDA and CDR2 SQIVND (reference sequence). The germline V and J ends were trimmed by 0 bases and 5 bases, with 10 bases remaining between them. This CDR3 has 14 residues. This CDR3 reads CASSIEWGVYGYTF. Written as DNA, the CDR3 is TGTGCCAGTAGTATAGAGTGGGGAGTTTATGGCTACACCTTC.

The J gene is TRBJ2-7, the V gene TRBV19; 8 bases map to TRBD1. The junction had 12 bases not matched to a gene; V was cut back by 5 bases and J by 3 bases. The germline V gene encodes CDR1 LNHDA and CDR2 SQIVND (reference sequence). This CDR3 comprises 16 residues. CDR3 residues: CASSAGPGTGDYEQYF. The DNA for the CDR3 is TGTGCCAGTAGTGCCGGCCCCGGGACAGGCGACTACGAGCAGTACTTC.